This T cell receptor (beta chain) was sequenced in a study of T cells in Graves' hyperthyroidism and ophthalmopathy. Diagnosis relied on clinical symptoms, serum thyroxine and TRAb, thyroid ultrasound and orbital computed tomography. Trimming left V 0 bases short and J 4 bases short, with 7 bases between. The CDR3 is made up of 14 amino acids. CDR1 and CDR2 from the germline V gene are LGHDT and YNNKEL (reference sequence). This clonotype was recorded many times. Using RNA transcripts as the source, TCR beta CDR3 regions were amplified. RT-PCR in the first round (using the HTBI primer set) targeted the TCR CDR3. TCRdb itself ran the multiplex PCR reads through MiXCR, one entry per CDR3 protein. The sample holds roughly 360,000 distinct CDR3 sequences; approximately 12% are singletons and the top ten take less than 25%.

The chain couples TRBV3-1 to TRBJ1-5; the D gene is possibly TRBD1 (5 bases). The sequenced material came from blood. This receptor was identified in a young man with Graves' hyperthyroidism that later progressed to Graves' ophthalmopathy. DNA for the CDR3: TGTGCCAGCAGCCAAGAGGCAGGGAATCAGCCCCAGCATTTT. Its translation is CASSQEAGNQPQHF.